These 19 T cell receptor beta chains were all obtained from the same sample, sequenced in a study of cytomegalovirus exposure and HLA in healthy donors. The study ran its PCR with 60 Vbeta and 13 Jbeta primers. TCRdb keeps only in-frame clones here, not all; method: immunoSEQ multiplex PCR. The sample records 99,000 or so clones, 77% being singletons. Sequenced sample: PBMCs. These TCRs come from a woman aged 35 to 49 in good health and CMV-seropositive.

The chain uses TRBV7-9 and TRBJ2-1; 7 bases fit TRBD2. Trimming removed 3 bases from V and 1 base from J; junction bases left unmatched: 0. The CDR3 runs 14 residues. Germline V gives CDR1 SEHNR, CDR2 FQNEAQ (reference sequence). The CDR3 nucleotides are TGTGCCAGCAGCTTCGGGGGGTCCTACAATGAGCAGTTCTTC. This encodes CASSFGGSYNEQFF. The complete variable domain, with remaining parts taken from reference TRBV7-9 and TRBJ2-1, reads DTGVSQNPRHKITKRGQNVTFRCDPISEHNRLYWYRQTLGQGPEFLTYFQNEAQLEKSRLLSDRFSAERPKGSFSTLEIQRTEQGDSAMYLCASSFGGSYNEQFFGPGTRLTVL.

V is TRBV25-1 and J is TRBJ2-5; D possibly corresponds to TRBD2 (5 bases). The CDR3 runs to 11 residues. Germline assignment: CDR1 MGHDK and CDR2 SYGVNS. V was cut by 8 bases and J by 4 bases, with 8 bases left in between. CDR3 nucleotide sequence: TGTGCCAGCGGAGGACGAGAGACCCAGTACTTC. It specifies CASGGRETQYF.

The chain recombines TRBV18 with TRBJ2-7; TRBD2 agrees at 11 bases. This CDR3 comprises 15 residues. The V gene's germline CDR1 is KGHSH and CDR2 LQKENI. Trimming took 1 base from V and 3 from J; bases not matched to a gene: 2. The CDR3 coding sequence is TGTGCCAGCTCACCACAACTAGCGGGAGTCTACGAGCAGTACTTC. It is translated as CASSPQLAGVYEQYF.

This clone was detected only a few times. This chain joins TRBV28 and TRBJ2-7; tentatively, D is TRBD2 (6 bases). In germline, CDR1 is MDHEN, CDR2 SYDVKM. Between the trimmed V and J ends, which lost 7 bases and 7 bases, there was a span of 11 bases. This CDR3 comprises 11 residues. The CDR3, as DNA: TGTGCCAGCACCCTACGGGGGGAGCAGTACTTC. Protein: CASTLRGEQYF.

V usage is TRBV5-1 and J usage is TRBJ1-2; 8 bases fit TRBD1. The V gene's germline CDR1 is SGHRS and CDR2 YFSETQ. Unmatched junction bases numbered 7, after V lost 0 bases and J lost 6 bases. The CDR3 is 15 residues long. The CDR3, as DNA: TGCGCCAGCAGCTTGGATGGATCGGACAGGGATGGCTACACCTTC. Amino acids: CASSLDGSDRDGYTF.

The chain recombines TRBV9 with TRBJ1-1; D not resolved. Trimming left V 7 bases short and J 1 base short, with 11 bases between. The V gene's germline CDR1 is SGDLS and CDR2 YYNGEE. The CDR3 is made up of 13 amino acids. CDR3 DNA: TGTGCCAGCTCCCGGAGGCCGAACACTGAAGCTTTCTTT. It yields the protein CASSRRPNTEAFF.

The V call is TRBV7-6, the J call TRBJ1-1; D gene ambiguous. The germline gives CDR1 SGHVS, CDR2 FNYEAQ. CDR3 length equals 14 residues. V lost 1 base and J lost 4, with 10 bases in between. In DNA, the CDR3 is TGTGCCAGCAGCTTAGTTATAAGGAGCACTGAAGCTTTCTTT. This codes for CASSLVIRSTEAFF. The variable domain in full, completed from reference TRBV7-6 and TRBJ1-1, reads GAGVSQSPRYKVTKRGQDVALRCDPISGHVSLYWYRQALGQGPEFLTYFNYEAQQDKSGLPNDRFSAERPEGSISTLTIQRTEQRDSAMYRCASSLVIRSTEAFFGQGTRLTVV.

V and J are TRBV18 and TRBJ2-3; tentative D call: TRBD2 (5 bases). The germline gives CDR1 KGHSH, CDR2 LQKENI. This CDR3 comprises 13 residues. The V gene lost 2 bases and the J gene lost 6 bases, with 9 bases spanning the gap. DNA of the CDR3: TGTGCCAGCTCACCAGGCCGGGATGATACGCAGTATTTT. Translation gives CASSPGRDDTQYF.

This clone came up a few times. V is TRBV10-3 and J is TRBJ1-6; 8 bases map to TRBD1. V lost 6 bases, J lost 13 bases, and 14 bases stayed unmatched. The length of the CDR3 is 15 residues. The V gene's germline CDR1 is ENHRY and CDR2 SYGVKD. The CDR3 bases are TGTGCCATCAGGTCCACGACAGGGGACGCTTCGCCCCTCCACTTT. It yields the protein CAIRSTTGDASPLHF.

This chain joins TRBV28 and TRBJ2-2; the match to TRBD2 covers 9 bases. After removal of 2 bases from V and 5 bases from J, the junction contained 0 bases not matched to a gene. CDR3 length: 14 residues. Germline V gene data show CDR1 as MDHEN and CDR2 as SYDVKM. CDR3 nucleotide sequence: TGTGCCAGCAGTTTAGCGGGAGGGACCGGGGAGCTGTTTTTT. Protein: CASSLAGGTGELFF.

The chain employs TRBV5-1 and TRBJ1-2, with 7 bases matching TRBD1. In germline, CDR1 is SGHRS, CDR2 YFSETQ. V was pared by 4 bases and J by 7 bases, with 10 bases of the junction left unmatched. The CDR3 covers 14 residues. The CDR3 sequence: CASSQTDRAAGYTF. In nucleotides, the CDR3 is TGCGCCAGCAGCCAAACTGACAGGGCAGCTGGCTACACCTTC.

J is TRBJ2-5 and V is TRBV4-1; 8 bases map to TRBD1. The J call is uncertain, as TRBJ2-7 better fits the DNA end. Germline lookup yields CDR1 MGHRA and CDR2 YSYEKL. CDR3 length equals 14 residues. The CDR3 sequence is CASSQVRGLDEQYF. In DNA, the CDR3 is TGCGCCAGCAGCCAAGTCAGGGGGCTTGACGAGCAGTACTTC.

The genes are TRBV9 and TRBJ1-2, with 7 bases aligning to TRBD1. The CDR3 extends over 15 amino acids. Trimming cost V 3 bases and J 5 bases; bases outside gene matches: 10. The V gene's germline CDR1 is SGDLS and CDR2 YYNGEE. CDR3 region: CASSDDPTGQYGYTF. The CDR3 DNA follows: TGTGCCAGCAGCGACGACCCGACAGGGCAGTATGGCTACACCTTC.

Only a few counts were recorded for this clone. The V call is TRBV30, the J call TRBJ2-1; D ambiguous. Germline lookup yields CDR1 GTSNPN and CDR2 SVGIG (reference sequence). The CDR3 is 17 residues long. V lost 2 bases and J 0 bases, leaving 17 bases between the germline ends. The CDR3 sequence is CAWSPFSLTRSYNEQFF. The CDR3 coding sequence is TGTGCCTGGAGTCCCTTTTCACTCACGCGCTCCTACAATGAGCAGTTCTTC.

The V call is TRBV19, the J call TRBJ1-2; tentatively, D is TRBD1 (6 bases). The CDR3 runs 11 residues. The V end was cut by 7 bases, the J end by 3 bases, with 6 bases between. Germline CDR1 and CDR2: LNHDA and SQIVND (reference sequence). CDR3 sequence: CASTGDYGYTF. CDR3 nucleotides: TGTGCCAGTACAGGGGACTATGGCTACACCTTC.

This clone was found a few times. V usage is TRBV19 and J usage is TRBJ1-4; TRBD1 agrees at 9 bases. The germline CDR1 and CDR2 sequences are LNHDA and SQIVND (reference sequence). The V segment lost 4 bases and the J segment 7 bases; nucleotides outside the gene matches: 10. The CDR3 has 16 residues. The CDR3 nucleotides are TGTGCCAGTAGTACGGGACAGGGAAGGGGAAGTGAAAAACTGTTTTTT. Protein product: CASSTGQGRGSEKLFF.

Notes on this clone: Different DNA sequences within this sample yield the same CDR3. The chain links TRBV7-2 to TRBJ1-4; D possibly corresponds to TRBD1 (5 bases). V shed 1 base and J shed 5 bases, with 11 bases lying between them. Germline CDR1 is SGHTA and CDR2 is FQGNSA. This CDR3 has 15 amino acids. CDR3 in amino acids: CASSLGGRVNEKLFF. CDR3 bases: TGTGCCAGCAGCTTAGGAGGCAGGGTAAATGAAAAACTGTTTTTT.

The rearrangement uses TRBV20-1 and TRBJ2-3; D might be TRBD2 (6 bases). In germline, CDR1 is DFQATT, CDR2 SNEGSKA (reference sequence). The CDR3 consists of 11 residues. Trimming removed 8 bases at V and 6 bases at J, with 12 bases between. DNA for the CDR3: TGCAGTCTTGTAGGAGGGGATACGCAGTATTTT. Its translation: CSLVGGDTQYF.

This chain joins TRBV4-1 and TRBJ1-1, with 10 bases lining up with TRBD1. CDR3 length equals 15 residues. V lost 5 bases and J lost 5; bases outside the gene matches: 8. Germline CDR1 reads MGHRA; CDR2 reads YSYEKL. The CDR3 DNA reads as TGCGCCAGCAGCACGGGACAGGGGTTATGGACTGAAGCTTTCTTT. Its protein is CASSTGQGLWTEAFF.